These 10 T cell receptor beta chains originate from one sample sequenced in a study of control samples from healthy donors and cancer patients. Clones were read by immunoSEQ multiplex PCR, and TCRdb kept only the in-frame ones, dropping some. Here the sample spans around 140,000 clones, around 92% being singletons. Sequenced sample: PBMCs. The receptors were gathered from a man between 50 and 59 years old with head and neck cancer.

V and J are TRBV4-1 and TRBJ2-3, with a tentative D call TRBD2 (5 bases). Trimming stripped 7 bases from V and 5 bases from J, with 19 bases between. Germline lookup yields CDR1 MGHRA and CDR2 YSYEKL. The length of the CDR3 is 15 residues. CDR3 loop: CASTPQAAVVDTQYF. CDR3 sequence (DNA): TGCGCCAGCACCCCCCAAGCGGCGGTGGTAGATACGCAGTATTTT.

The gene calls are TRBV9 and TRBJ2-3; TRBD1 matches at 7 bases. Germline CDR1 is SGDLS and CDR2 is YYNGEE. V shed 4 bases, J shed 3 bases, and the junction held 5 bases outside the gene matches. CDR3 length: 14 residues. The CDR3 reads CASSPEGATDTQYF. For the CDR3, the DNA is TGTGCCAGCAGCCCCGAGGGGGCTACAGATACGCAGTATTTT.

This chain links TRBV6-5 with TRBJ2-2; D assignment may be TRBD1 or TRBD2 (6 bases each). The length of the CDR3 is 14 residues. Deletions cut 0 bases from V and 6 bases from J, with 8 bases between. Germline values: CDR1 MNHEY, CDR2 SVGAGI. The CDR3 DNA is TGTGCCAGCAGTTACTCGAGGGGGGCCGGGGAGCTGTTTTTT. It is translated as CASSYSRGAGELFF.

The chain recombines TRBV5-1 with TRBJ2-7; the D gene is possibly TRBD1 (5 bases). Germline values: CDR1 SGHRS, CDR2 YFSETQ. The ends were cut back, 0 bases at V and 1 base at J, with 20 bases in the middle. This CDR3 spans 18 amino acids. The CDR3, as DNA: TGCGCCAGCAGCTTGGTATTTCGGGCGCCAGGGATGTCCTACGAGCAGTACTTC. Encoded protein: CASSLVFRAPGMSYEQYF.

The V and J genes are TRBV29-1 and TRBJ2-7; no definite D call. Germline CDR1 reads SQVTM; CDR2 reads ANQGSEA. With 1 base removed from V and 2 bases from J, the gap between germline ends came to 18 bases. This CDR3 is built from 16 residues. The CDR3: CSVEASGLDPPYEQYF. The CDR3 coding sequence is TGCAGCGTTGAAGCCTCTGGGCTAGATCCCCCCTACGAGCAGTACTTC.

As for this clone: In the same sample, other DNA sequences code for this CDR3. CDR3 sequence reads: CASSLGAGNYGYTF. Written as DNA, the CDR3 is TGTGCCAGCAGTTTGGGAGCAGGGAACTATGGCTACACCTTC. The rearrangement joins TRBV28 to TRBJ1-2; D perhaps matches TRBD1 (5 bases). Trimming took 3 bases from V and 2 from J, leaving 10 bases between them. Germline values: CDR1 MDHEN, CDR2 SYDVKM. The CDR3 extends over 14 amino acids.

DNA for the CDR3: TGTGCCAGCAATACGGGGGGCACAGATACGCAGTATTTT. This encodes CASNTGGTDTQYF. V gene TRBV9 combines with J gene TRBJ2-3; TRBD2 is a possible D gene (6 bases). This CDR3 region has 13 residues. Looked up from germline, CDR1 is SGDLS and CDR2 is YYNGEE. Trimming pared 6 bases from V and 1 base from J, leaving 9 bases between.

This clone was seen a few times. The chain combines TRBV28 with TRBJ2-6; 8 nucleotides agree with TRBD1. V shed 4 bases and J 2 bases; nucleotides not matched to a gene: 4. The CDR3 is made up of 16 amino acids. Germline lookup yields CDR1 MDHEN and CDR2 SYDVKM. CDR3 residues: CASSSTGETGANVLTF. CDR3 nucleotide sequence: TGTGCCAGCAGTTCGACAGGGGAAACTGGGGCCAACGTCCTGACTTTC.

The chain is built from TRBV19 and TRBJ2-3; D remains unclear. Germline CDR1 and CDR2: LNHDA and SQIVND (reference sequence). V lost 5 bases and J lost 0, with 9 bases in between. The CDR3 extends over 14 amino acids. The CDR3, as DNA: TGTGCCAGTAGTGCTGGCCCTAGCACAGATACGCAGTATTTT. Translated: CASSAGPSTDTQYF.

The V call is TRBV7-9, the J call TRBJ1-1; 10 bases are shared with TRBD1. Germline lookup yields CDR1 SEHNR and CDR2 FQNEAQ (reference sequence). The CDR3 extends over 18 amino acids. V shed 5 bases, J shed 5 bases, and the junction held 17 bases outside the gene matches. Written as DNA, the CDR3 is TGTGCCAGCAGCGAGCGTGTCCCGACAGGGGGCCGAGGTACTGAAGCTTTCTTT. Residues: CASSERVPTGGRGTEAFF.